The 21 T cell receptor beta chains below come from one sample, sequenced in a study of T-cell memory formation after mild COVID-19 listed by TCRdb under 2021. The library was prepared using 5' RACE. The instrument was an Illumina NovaSeq 6000. TCRdb handled the public reads itself, with Q25 trimming in fastp and clone calling in MiXCR, and kept productive beta chains. One record per CDR3 amino acid sequence lists the most common genes and DNA. This sample is represented by 250,000 to 350,000 distinct CDR3 sequences; approximately 19% of them were singletons. The biggest ten clones account for approximately 21% of the sample. The sample was PBMCs or a T cell subset sorted from them (not recorded which). The receptor source for this set is a man younger than 30 who had mild COVID-19 (a few samples of this study predate the infection). The sample titles of this study are shuffled in the database, so cell type and time point are left out; the donor was told from shared clones.

This clonotype was seen a handful of times. The J gene is TRBJ2-3, the V gene TRBV4-3; 9 bases map to TRBD1. V gave up 2 bases and J gave up 4 bases; unmatched junction bases: 7. Germline CDR1 and CDR2: LGHNA and YSLEER. The CDR3 is made up of 16 amino acids. The CDR3 DNA is TGCGCCAGCAGCCAAAGCCGACAGGGGGTTGCAGATACGCAGTATTTT. Protein: CASSQSRQGVADTQYF.

CDR3 protein: CASGGAEQFF. The CDR3 DNA reads TGTGCCAGCGGGGGTGCTGAGCAGTTCTTC. This chain connects TRBV18 to TRBJ2-1; perhaps D is TRBD1 or TRBD2 (5 bases each). This CDR3 spans 10 amino acids. The germline V gene has CDR1 KGHSH and CDR2 LQKENI. Trimming cost V 8 bases and J 9 bases, with 8 bases left between them.

This clonotype was counted a few times. The CDR3 coding sequence is TGTGCCACCAGCGGGGGGACCAGGTTTGACTCCTACGAGCAGTACTTC. Amino acid sequence: CATSGGTRFDSYEQYF. The chain is built from TRBV15 and TRBJ2-7; D might be TRBD2 (6 bases). Germline CDR1 LNHNV, CDR2 YYDKDF (reference sequence). V was clipped by 5 bases and J by 0 bases, with 17 bases between them. There are 16 residues in the CDR3.

This clonotype turned up a few times. The J gene is TRBJ2-3, the V gene TRBV6-6; the match to TRBD2 covers 9 bases. Germline V gives CDR1 MNHNY, CDR2 SVGAGI (reference sequence). The CDR3 totals 18 residues. Unmatched junction bases numbered 16, after V lost 8 bases and J lost 1 base. CDR3 bases: TGTGCCAGCGCCCGGGACGGACTAGCGAGGGGTGGCACAGATACGCAGTATTTT. Protein sequence: CASARDGLARGGTDTQYF.

This sequence joins TRBV5-1 and TRBJ1-1, with TRBD1 as a possible D gene (5 bases). From germline, CDR1 is SGHRS and CDR2 YFSETQ. The V and J ends lost 6 bases and 3 bases respectively, with 15 bases between them. The CDR3 is 14 amino acids. In DNA form, the CDR3 reads TGCGCCAGCAAAGGGAACCAAGGGGACACTGAAGCTTTCTTT. It encodes CASKGNQGDTEAFF.

Sample share makes this clonotype medium-sized. This chain joins TRBV4-3 and TRBJ2-3; TRBD2 is a possible D gene (5 bases). Germline V gene data show CDR1 as LGHNA and CDR2 as YSLEER. The CDR3 covers 13 residues. Trimming cost V 4 bases and J 6 bases, with 11 bases left between them. In DNA form, the CDR3 reads TGCGCCAGCAGCCCCCCGAGGGCCGATACGCAGTATTTT. Translation gives CASSPPRADTQYF.

This rearrangement joins TRBV20-1 to TRBJ2-3, with TRBD2 identical over 13 bases. Germline assignment: CDR1 DFQATT and CDR2 SNEGSKA (reference sequence). V dropped 3 bases and J dropped 10; count of bases not matched to a gene: 10. The CDR3 contains 15 residues. The CDR3 spells CSARHWTSGGPAQYF. In DNA, the CDR3 is TGCAGTGCTAGGCATTGGACTAGCGGGGGCCCTGCGCAGTATTTT.

This sequence joins TRBV29-1 and TRBJ2-5, with 7 bases aligning to TRBD1. This CDR3 has 15 amino acids. Trimming removed 1 base from V and 2 bases from J; junction bases left unmatched: 7. Germline V gives CDR1 SQVTM, CDR2 ANQGSEA. CDR3 loop: CSVEASGTAQETQYF. The CDR3, as DNA: TGCAGCGTTGAAGCTTCCGGGACAGCACAAGAGACCCAGTACTTC.

The gene calls are TRBV25-1 and TRBJ1-1, with D hard to call. The CDR3 contains 14 residues. Looked up from germline, CDR1 is MGHDK and CDR2 is SYGVNS. Trimming stripped 0 bases from V and 6 bases from J, with 11 bases between. The CDR3 DNA reads as TGTGCCAGCAGTGAATACTCGGCCCCGGCTGAAGCTTTCTTT. Translated, it gives CASSEYSAPAEAFF.

The table lists this clonotype with a few counts. CDR3 region: CASSLMTGSGDTQYF. The CDR3 DNA reads as TGTGCCAGCAGCTTAATGACAGGGAGTGGGGATACGCAGTATTTT. The chain employs TRBV7-2 and TRBJ2-3, with 7 bases fitting TRBD1. J lost 6 bases, V lost 2 bases, and 8 bases had no gene match. Germline V gives CDR1 SGHTA, CDR2 FQGNSA. This CDR3 contains 15 residues.

This clonotype came up many times. This chain uses TRBV7-9 with TRBJ2-5, with D possibly being TRBD1 (5 bases). The CDR3 spans 15 residues. The V end was cut by 5 bases, the J end by 2 bases, with 15 bases between. Germline V lookup: CDR1 SEHNR, CDR2 FQNEAQ (reference sequence). CDR3 in DNA: TGTGCCAGCAGCCCGCGAGCAGGGCGGCAAGAGACCCAGTACTTC. It codes for CASSPRAGRQETQYF.

The J gene is TRBJ2-2, the V gene TRBV2; 9 bases map to TRBD2. Germline CDR1 is SNHLY and CDR2 is FYNNEI. V gave up 11 bases and J gave up 4 bases; unmatched junction bases: 8. The CDR3 is 14 residues long. The CDR3 loop reads CAAGGLAGTGELFF. The CDR3 DNA reads TGTGCCGCCGGGGGACTAGCTGGCACCGGGGAGCTGTTTTTT.

This clonotype was seen more than once but under ten times. The V call is TRBV5-1, the J call TRBJ2-3; 7 bases align to TRBD2. J lost 1 base, V lost 3 bases, and 5 bases had no gene match. This CDR3 spans 15 amino acids. Germline V gives CDR1 SGHRS, CDR2 YFSETQ. The CDR3: CASSWAGRGTDTQYF. CDR3 coding DNA: TGCGCCAGCAGCTGGGCAGGGAGGGGCACAGATACGCAGTATTTT.

The chain couples TRBV27 to TRBJ1-1, with a tentative D call TRBD1 (5 bases). The germline V gene encodes CDR1 MNHEY and CDR2 SMNVEV (reference sequence). This CDR3 is built from 11 residues. Deletions cut 7 bases from V and 10 bases from J, with 13 bases between. CDR3 amino acids: CASTLGGRAFF. The CDR3 nucleotides read TGTGCCAGCACCCTTGGGGGGAGAGCTTTCTTT.

J is TRBJ1-2 and V is TRBV18; 7 positions agree with TRBD1. CDR3 length: 16 amino acids. Germline values: CDR1 KGHSH, CDR2 LQKENI. Trimming took 3 bases from V and 0 from J; bases not matched to a gene: 7. The CDR3 spells CASSPTSGTANYGYTF. CDR3 in DNA: TGTGCCAGCTCACCGACATCCGGGACAGCTAACTATGGCTACACCTTC.

This rearrangement joins TRBV7-2 to TRBJ2-7; D possibly corresponds to TRBD2 (6 bases). V shed 1 base and J shed 5 bases, with 9 bases lying between them. CDR3 size: 13 residues. Germline V gene sequence: CDR1 SGHTA, CDR2 FQGNSA. CDR3 amino acids: CASSLVGGNEQYF. The CDR3 DNA reads TGTGCCAGCAGCTTAGTTGGGGGGAACGAGCAGTACTTC.

This chain links TRBV29-1 with TRBJ2-7; 11 bases agree with TRBD1. This CDR3 spans 17 amino acids. The germline V gene has CDR1 SQVTM and CDR2 ANQGSEA. V gave up 4 bases and J gave up 1 base; unmatched junction bases: 12. This CDR3 is CSVVGVTGTGGSYEQYV. The CDR3 DNA sequence: TGCAGCGTTGTCGGGGTCACCGGGACAGGGGGATCCTACGAGCAGTACGTC.

The chain employs TRBV11-3 and TRBJ2-3, with D possibly called TRBD1 or TRBD2 (5 bases each). V was shortened by 5 bases and J by 9 bases, with 33 bases between the two germline ends. CDR1 and CDR2 (germline): SGHNT, YENEEA. The CDR3 sequence is 19 residues long. The chain's CDR3 is CASSTRSSAGSMPLSTQYF. CDR3 coding DNA: TGTGCCAGCAGCACACGTTCCAGCGCAGGGAGTATGCCGTTGAGCACGCAGTATTTT. Together with reference TRBV11-3 and TRBJ2-3, the CDR3 gives the full variable domain: EAGVVQSPRYKIIEKKQPVAFWCNPISGHNTLYWYLQNLGQGPELLIRYENEEAVDDSQLPKDRFSAERLKGVDSTLKIQPAELGDSAVYLCASSTRSSAGSMPLSTQYFGPGTRLTVL.

This clonotype was detected a few times. The chain is built from TRBV6-5 and TRBJ2-2, with TRBD1 matching over 7 bases. J gave up 3 bases and V 7 bases, and 5 bases lay outside the gene matches. Germline-derived CDR1 and CDR2 are MNHEY and SVGAGI. The CDR3 covers 14 residues. This CDR3 is CASKEGAYTGELFF. The DNA for the CDR3 is TGTGCCAGCAAAGAGGGGGCTTACACCGGGGAGCTGTTTTTT.

V gene TRBV20-1 combines with J gene TRBJ2-3; D is possibly TRBD1 or TRBD2 (6 bases each). CDR1 and CDR2 (germline): DFQATT, SNEGSKA (reference sequence). The ends were cut back, 3 bases at V and 0 bases at J, with 10 bases in the middle. This CDR3 has 14 residues. CDR3 DNA: TGCAGTGCTAGGGGGGGCACTAGCACAGATACGCAGTATTTT. Protein: CSARGGTSTDTQYF.

This clonotype has more than one count but fewer than ten. CDR3: CATRQGANTGELFF. The DNA of the CDR3 is TGTGCCACCAGACAGGGGGCGAACACCGGGGAGCTGTTTTTT. The chain employs TRBV24-1 and TRBJ2-2, with 8 nucleotides matching TRBD1. The CDR3 length is 14 residues. CDR1 is KGHDR, CDR2 SFDVKD, per germline. Germline trimming cut 7 bases from V and 0 bases from J; bases unmatched to any gene: 0.